The 27 T cell receptor beta chains in this list originate from one sample, sequenced in a study of blood T cell repertoires in COVID-19. The assay was immunoSEQ multiplex PCR, and TCRdb's table has in-frame clones only and misses some. Among approximately 66,000 clones listed, about 82% were seen once. The sample consisted of peripheral blood. The receptor source for this set is a man in his fifties or sixties with active COVID-19.

This rearrangement joins TRBV7-7 to TRBJ2-1; TRBD2 agrees at 8 bases. The CDR3 length is 13 residues. CDR1 is SSHAT, CDR2 FNYEAQ, per germline (reference sequence). The V segment lost 5 bases and the J segment 12 bases; nucleotides outside the gene matches: 9. CDR3 sequence: CASSPLSGIPQFF. The CDR3 DNA is TGTGCCAGCAGCCCCCTTAGCGGGATTCCGCAGTTCTTC.

The chain uses TRBV11-3 and TRBJ2-1; 11 bases match TRBD2. The V segment lost 4 bases and the J segment 6 bases; nucleotides outside the gene matches: 11. The germline V gene has CDR1 SGHNT and CDR2 YENEEA. The CDR3 consists of 17 residues. Here the CDR3 DNA reads TGTGCCAGCAGCTCCCCAAATAGCGGGAGGGCCGGCAATGAGCAGTTCTTC. The encoded protein is CASSSPNSGRAGNEQFF.

This rearrangement joins TRBV5-5 to TRBJ2-7; 11 nucleotides agree with TRBD2. Per the germline V gene, CDR1 is SGHKS and CDR2 is YYEKEE (reference sequence). V lost 6 bases to trimming and J lost 6 bases; unmatched junction nucleotides: 8. The CDR3 covers 14 residues. CDR3 DNA sequence: TGTGCCAGCACCTCGGGGCTAGCGGGAGGCGAGCAGTACGTC. It yields the protein CASTSGLAGGEQYV.

This chain links TRBV29-1 with TRBJ2-2, with a tentative D call TRBD2 (6 bases). V dropped 4 bases and J dropped 3 bases, with 12 bases sitting between them. The length of the CDR3 is 14 residues. CDR1 and CDR2 (germline): SQVTM, ANQGSEA. In nucleotides, the CDR3 is TGCAGCGTTGGGAGACTAGGGGACACCGGGGAGCTGTTTTTT. Protein product: CSVGRLGDTGELFF.

The V and J genes are TRBV3-1 (or the pseudogene TRBV3-2) and TRBJ2-7; 7 bases fit TRBD1. The CDR3 runs 14 residues. Looked up from germline, CDR1 is LGHDT and CDR2 is YNNKEL (reference sequence). The ends lost 3 bases at V and 2 bases at J; junction bases unmatched: 4. The chain's CDR3 is CASSQGTATYEQYF. CDR3 bases: TGTGCCAGCAGCCAGGGGACAGCCACCTACGAGCAGTACTTC.

The V gene is TRBV6-5, the J gene TRBJ2-3; D might be TRBD2 (5 bases). The V and J ends lost 7 bases and 10 bases respectively, with 12 bases between them. This CDR3 has 11 amino acids. Germline loops: CDR1 MNHEY, CDR2 SVGAGI. CDR3 protein: CASTRAGAQYF. The CDR3 region has the DNA TGTGCCAGCACGAGGGCCGGTGCGCAGTATTTT.

The genes are TRBV7-2 and TRBJ2-7, with TRBD2 matching over 8 bases. The ends lost 1 base at V and 4 bases at J; junction bases unmatched: 3. The CDR3 is 14 residues long. Germline-derived CDR1 and CDR2 are SGHTA and FQGNSA. The CDR3, as DNA: TGTGCCAGCAGCTTAGTGTCGGGGGGGTACGAGCAGTACGTC. It yields the protein CASSLVSGGYEQYV.

This chain uses TRBV6-2 or TRBV6-3 with TRBJ2-7; a weak D match, TRBD2 (6 bases). Germline V CDR1 and CDR2: MNHEY, SVGEGT. The CDR3 is 16 residues long. The V end lost 6 bases, the J end lost 3 bases, and 21 bases lay between the germline ends. As DNA, the CDR3 is TGTGCCAGCAGCCAGCCGGATGGGCGGGGTGTCTACGAGCAGTACTTC. Translated, it gives CASSQPDGRGVYEQYF.

The CDR3 sequence: CASSLGTGGGLGVYGYTF. The CDR3 nucleotides are TGTGCCAGCAGCTTAGGGACAGGGGGTGGCCTTGGGGTATATGGCTACACCTTC. The chain uses TRBV11-2 and TRBJ1-2; 10 positions agree with TRBD1. V lost 1 base and J lost 5; bases outside the gene matches: 13. Germline V CDR1 and CDR2: SGHAT, FQNNGV. CDR3 size: 18 residues.

The chain uses TRBV7-9 and TRBJ1-4; the D gene is possibly TRBD1 (5 bases). The CDR3 is made up of 18 amino acids. Germline V gene data show CDR1 as SEHNR and CDR2 as FQNEAQ (reference sequence). The V gene lost 0 bases and the J gene lost 0 bases, with 14 bases spanning the gap. The CDR3, as DNA: TGTGCCAGCAGCTTAGCGGGCGTCAGGGATTCAACTAATGAAAAACTGTTTTTT. Amino acids: CASSLAGVRDSTNEKLFF.

The rearrangement uses TRBV9 and TRBJ2-3; D is possibly TRBD2 (5 bases). The CDR3 sequence is 12 residues long. CDR1 is SGDLS and CDR2 is YYNGEE in the germline V gene. The V and J ends lost 6 bases and 3 bases respectively, with 8 bases between them. DNA for the CDR3: TGTGCCAGCAATCGGGGTACAGATACGCAGTATTTT. Translating gives CASNRGTDTQYF.

The gene calls are TRBV6-5 and TRBJ2-1; 7 nucleotides match TRBD1. CDR1 and CDR2 (germline): MNHEY, SVGAGI. Unmatched junction bases numbered 14, after V lost 8 bases and J lost 13 bases. The CDR3 has 13 residues. The CDR3 DNA is TGTGCCAGCTCCTCCGACAGGGTATCTGGACAGTTCTTC. Its translation is CASSSDRVSGQFF.

The chain employs TRBV9 and TRBJ1-5; the D gene is possibly TRBD1 (6 bases). The germline gives CDR1 SGDLS, CDR2 YYNGEE. The length of the CDR3 is 16 residues. Trimming took off 4 bases at V and 3 bases at J, with 17 bases between the two ends. The CDR3 DNA sequence: TGTGCCAGCAGCCCGGGGCTAGGGGGGGACAATCAGCCCCAGCATTTT. This translates into CASSPGLGGDNQPQHF.

V usage is TRBV25-1 and J usage is TRBJ2-5, with D possibly being TRBD1 (6 bases). The length of the CDR3 is 14 residues. V gave up 6 bases and J gave up 5 bases, with 16 bases separating them. Germline V gene lookup returns CDR1 MGHDK and CDR2 SYGVNS. For the CDR3, the DNA is TGTGCCAGCAGCCGAGGTGGGGGCCGTGAGACCCAGTACTTC. This codes for CASSRGGGRETQYF. Full variable domain (rest looked up from reference TRBV25-1 and TRBJ2-5): EADIYQTPRYLVIGTGKKITLECSQTMGHDKMYWYQQDPGMELHLIHYSYGVNSTEKGDLSSESTVSRIRTEHFPLTLESARPSHTSQYLCASSRGGGRETQYFGPGTRLLVL.

This clone was found once. The chain carries TRBV18 and TRBJ1-2, with 12 positions matching TRBD1. V lost 5 bases and J lost 3; bases outside the gene matches: 4. CDR3 length: 15 amino acids. The germline CDR1 and CDR2 sequences are KGHSH and LQKENI. CDR3 sequence (DNA): TGTGCCAGCTCAACCGGGACAGGGGGCGACTATGGCTACACCTTC. Protein product: CASSTGTGGDYGYTF.

The chain couples TRBV18 to TRBJ1-5; 8 nucleotides agree with TRBD1. The CDR3 contains 14 residues. Unmatched junction bases numbered 7, after V lost 5 bases and J lost 7 bases. CDR1 is KGHSH, CDR2 LQKENI, per germline. CDR3 nucleotide sequence: TGTGCCAGCTCAGCCTTGGGACAGGACCAGCCCCAGCATTTT. Encoded protein: CASSALGQDQPQHF.

This clone showed up just once. V is TRBV6-1 and J is TRBJ1-1; D gene unclear. CDR3 length equals 14 residues. Germline CDR1 MNHNS, CDR2 SASEGT. V dropped 0 bases and J dropped 4 bases, with 9 bases sitting between them. Here the CDR3 DNA reads TGTGCCAGCAGTGAAGCGGAGGAAGCCACTGAAGCTTTCTTT. Amino acids: CASSEAEEATEAFF.

This chain links TRBV6-4 with TRBJ1-4; D call uncertain. The V end was cut by 3 bases, the J end by 8 bases, with 10 bases between. In germline, CDR1 is MRHNA, CDR2 SNTAGT. The CDR3 length is 13 residues. The CDR3 region has the DNA TGTGCCAGCAGTGAAGGAAGAGGGGAAAAACTGTTTTTT. It encodes CASSEGRGEKLFF.

The CDR3 reads CASSDRGALSGELFF. The CDR3, as DNA: TGCGCCAGCAGTGACCGGGGGGCCCTCTCCGGGGAGCTGTTTTTT. The chain carries TRBV10-1 and TRBJ2-2, with D perhaps matching TRBD2 (7 bases). Germline V CDR1 and CDR2: WNHNN, SYGVQD (reference sequence). The CDR3 extends over 15 amino acids. Trimming left V 3 bases short and J 6 bases short, with 14 bases between.

This clone appeared a few times. CDR3 region: CASSLPGGGLYGYTF. Written as DNA, the CDR3 is TGTGCCAGCAGCTTGCCAGGGGGCGGTTTGTATGGCTACACCTTC. V and J are TRBV5-4 and TRBJ1-2; 8 bases align to TRBD1. Germline V gene lookup returns CDR1 SGHNT and CDR2 YYREEE (reference sequence). V was pared by 1 base and J by 5 bases, with 7 bases of the junction left unmatched. The CDR3 runs 15 residues.

This chain links TRBV29-1 with TRBJ1-5; 9 bases are a match to TRBD1. The CDR3 is made up of 12 amino acids. CDR1 and CDR2 from the germline V gene are SQVTM and ANQGSEA. V was pared by 7 bases and J by 4 bases, with 2 bases of the junction left unmatched. The CDR3 DNA reads as TGCAGCGCCGGACAGGGGAATCAGCCCCAGCATTTT. This sequence encodes CSAGQGNQPQHF.

The chain joins TRBV6-4 to TRBJ2-7; a weak D match, TRBD2 (6 bases). The germline V gene has CDR1 MRHNA and CDR2 SNTAGT. CDR3 length: 14 amino acids. V lost 6 bases, J lost 3 bases, and 15 bases lay in between. In DNA, the CDR3 is TGTGCCAGCAGGGGCCTGGAGGGGCTCTACGAGCAGTACTTC. Encoded protein: CASRGLEGLYEQYF.

The rearrangement links TRBV6-5 to TRBJ2-2; 15 nucleotides align to TRBD2. The CDR3 has 16 amino acids. V lost 4 bases to trimming and J lost 5 bases; unmatched junction nucleotides: 2. CDR1 and CDR2 from the germline V gene are MNHEY and SVGAGI. CDR3 nucleotide sequence: TGTGCCAGCAGTTTGGGACTAGCGGGAGGAACCGGGGAGCTGTTTTTT. Its translation: CASSLGLAGGTGELFF.

The rearrangement uses TRBV7-2 and TRBJ2-1, with 7 positions matching TRBD1. CDR1 and CDR2 from the germline V gene are SGHTA and FQGNSA. V shed 2 bases and J 13 bases; nucleotides not matched to a gene: 5. This CDR3 spans 12 amino acids. The CDR3 DNA is TGTGCCAGCAGCTTAAGGGGGCGGTTACAGTTCTTC. Its protein product is CASSLRGRLQFF.

This sequence joins TRBV7-3 and TRBJ1-6, with 7 bases identical to TRBD1. Germline V gives CDR1 SGHTA, CDR2 FQGTGA. V gave up 5 bases and J gave up 9 bases; unmatched junction bases: 7. The CDR3 is 14 amino acids. The CDR3 nucleotides read TGTGCCAGCAGCCCCGGGACAGAGGGTTCACCCCTCCACTTT. This translates into CASSPGTEGSPLHF. Filled out from reference TRBV7-3 and TRBJ1-6, the complete variable domain reads GAGVSQTPSNKVTEKGKYVELRCDPISGHTALYWYRQSLGQGPEFLIYFQGTGAADDSGLPNDRFFAVRPEGSVSTLKIQRTERGDSAVYLCASSPGTEGSPLHFGNGTRLTVT.

The rearrangement uses TRBV5-1 and TRBJ1-1, with D perhaps matching TRBD1 (6 bases). V gave up 5 bases and J gave up 1 base, with 18 bases separating them. There are 16 residues in the CDR3. Germline-derived CDR1 and CDR2 are SGHRS and YFSETQ. CDR3 amino acids: CASSTTGMTQNTEAFF. The CDR3 DNA is TGCGCCAGCAGTACTACAGGGATGACGCAGAACACTGAAGCTTTCTTT. The full variable domain, with the rest looked up from reference TRBV5-1 and TRBJ1-1, is KAGVTQTPRYLIKTRGQQVTLSCSPISGHRSVSWYQQTPGQGLQFLFEYFSETQRNKGNFPGRFSGRQFSNSRSEMNVSTLELGDSALYLCASSTTGMTQNTEAFFGQGTRLTVV.

This rearrangement joins TRBV3-1 (or the pseudogene TRBV3-2) to TRBJ1-1; no clear D. V lost 7 bases, J lost 0 bases, and 15 bases lay in between. Germline V lookup: CDR1 LGHDT, CDR2 YNNKEL (reference sequence). This CDR3 comprises 15 residues. In DNA, the CDR3 is TGTGCCAGCAAACAAAGCGGGGTAATGAACACTGAAGCTTTCTTT. Residues: CASKQSGVMNTEAFF.